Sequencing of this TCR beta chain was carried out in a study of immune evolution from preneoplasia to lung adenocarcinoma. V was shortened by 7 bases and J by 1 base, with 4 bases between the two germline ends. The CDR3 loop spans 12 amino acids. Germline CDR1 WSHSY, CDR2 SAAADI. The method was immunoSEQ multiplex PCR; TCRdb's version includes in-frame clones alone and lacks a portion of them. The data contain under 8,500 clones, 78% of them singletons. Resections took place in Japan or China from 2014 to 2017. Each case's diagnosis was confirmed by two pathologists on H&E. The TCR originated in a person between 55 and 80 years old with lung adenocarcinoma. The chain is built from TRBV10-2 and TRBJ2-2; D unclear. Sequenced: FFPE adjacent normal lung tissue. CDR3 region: CASTGNTGELFF. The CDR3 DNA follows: TGCGCCAGCACGGGGAACACCGGGGAGCTGTTTTTT.